The 16 T cell receptor beta chains listed next were all sequenced from one sample in a study of CD8+CD57+ T cells in acquired aplastic anemia. Genomic DNA acted as the template from which TCR beta VDJ combination and CDR3 sequence profiling were carried out. Each CDR3 protein is one row after TCRdb ran MiXCR on the reads. The table shows about 160,000 distinct CDR3 sequences, with approximately 51% occurring only once. Individuals selected for sequencing had exhibited CD8+CD57+ cell expansion on flow cytometry. The sample was sorted CD4+, CD8+, or CD8+CD57+ T cells (not recorded which) from PBMCs. The source of these receptors is a human donor with aplastic anemia.

This clonotype was seen many times. CDR3 loop: CASSLGPGTGLVNEQFF. Written as DNA, the CDR3 is TGTGCCAGCAGCTTAGGCCCCGGGACAGGGCTCGTCAATGAGCAGTTCTTC. V gene TRBV13 combines with J gene TRBJ2-1; 9 bases map to TRBD1. The CDR3 is made up of 17 amino acids. Trimming took 0 bases from V and 6 from J; bases not matched to a gene: 9. Germline V gene sequence: CDR1 PRHDT, CDR2 FYEKMQ (reference sequence).

In this sample, this clonotype turned up once. The rearrangement joins TRBV7-2 to TRBJ2-5; D call uncertain. The CDR3 is 12 amino acids. V lost 0 bases and J 7 bases, leaving 6 bases between the germline ends. The germline CDR1 and CDR2 sequences are SGHTA and FQGNSA. CDR3 residues: CASSLAPGTQYF. DNA of the CDR3: TGTGCCAGCAGCTTAGCCCCGGGGACCCAGTACTTC. Drawing the rest from reference TRBV7-2 and TRBJ2-5, the complete variable domain is GAGVSQSPSNKVTEKGKDVELRCDPISGHTALYWYRQSLGQGLEFLIYFQGNSAPDKSGLPSDRFSAERTGGSVSTLTIQRTQQEDSAVYLCASSLAPGTQYFGPGTRLLVL.

Many counts were recorded for this clonotype. This rearrangement joins TRBV7-2 to TRBJ1-2; D remains unclear. V lost 2 bases and J lost 2, with 0 bases in between. The CDR3 loop spans 11 amino acids. CDR1 SGHTA and CDR2 FQGNSA come from the germline V gene. CDR3 coding DNA: TGTGCCAGCAGCTTAAACTATGGCTACACCTTC. Encoded protein: CASSLNYGYTF.

V and J are TRBV11-2 and TRBJ2-5; 7 bases are a match to TRBD2. Unmatched junction bases numbered 11, after V lost 5 bases and J lost 5 bases. Germline CDR1 is SGHAT and CDR2 is FQNNGV. The CDR3 spans 15 residues. As DNA, the CDR3 is TGTGCCAGCAGCAGATCCGGGGGGAAGGGGGAGACCCAGTACTTC. This sequence encodes CASSRSGGKGETQYF.

At least ten counts were recorded for this clonotype. The chain carries TRBV6-6 and TRBJ2-5, with 9 bases fitting TRBD1. Per the germline V gene, CDR1 is MNHNY and CDR2 is SVGAGI (reference sequence). This CDR3 is 17 amino acids long. V dropped 0 bases and J dropped 9; count of bases not matched to a gene: 14. The CDR3 protein is CASSYSSPGQGSMAQYF. The CDR3, as DNA: TGTGCCAGCAGTTACTCGAGTCCGGGACAGGGCTCCATGGCCCAGTACTTC.

The gene calls are TRBV15 and TRBJ2-7, with D possibly matching TRBD1 (5 bases). The CDR3 has 15 residues. Germline assignment: CDR1 LNHNV and CDR2 YYDKDF (reference sequence). The V gene lost 3 bases and the J gene lost 3 bases, with 15 bases spanning the gap. The CDR3 bases are TGTGCCACCAGCAGCAAAATTGACAGCTACTACGAGCAGTACTTC. Protein product: CATSSKIDSYYEQYF.

This clonotype was counted ten times or more. The chain recombines TRBV4-3 with TRBJ2-1; 7 nucleotides line up with TRBD1. The CDR3 sequence is 15 residues long. Germline-derived CDR1 and CDR2 are LGHNA and YSLEER. The V segment lost 4 bases and the J segment 10 bases; nucleotides outside the gene matches: 13. The CDR3: CASSRELTGAWEQFF. DNA of the CDR3: TGCGCCAGCAGCCGAGAGCTAACAGGGGCCTGGGAGCAGTTCTTC.

This clonotype occurred a few times. The chain is built from TRBV10-3 and TRBJ1-2; D is undetermined. This CDR3 is 12 amino acids long. Trimming shortened V by 6 bases and J by 2 bases, and 7 bases separated the two germline ends. Germline assignment: CDR1 ENHRY and CDR2 SYGVKD. CDR3 sequence reads: CAIRYTNYGYTF. The CDR3 bases are TGTGCCATCAGGTACACCAACTATGGCTACACCTTC.

This chain uses TRBV29-1 with TRBJ2-7; the D is unclear. The length of the CDR3 is 14 residues. The V gene's germline CDR1 is SQVTM and CDR2 ANQGSEA. Trimming cost V 3 bases and J 1 base, with 13 bases left between them. This chain's CDR3 is CSVDESGTSYEQYF. The CDR3 DNA is TGCAGCGTTGATGAGTCTGGCACTTCCTACGAGCAGTACTTC.

This clonotype was counted at least ten times. The V call is TRBV28, the J call TRBJ1-2, with 8 nucleotides matching TRBD1. This CDR3 is built from 14 residues. The germline V gene has CDR1 MDHEN and CDR2 SYDVKM. Trimming took 5 bases from V and 8 from J; bases not matched to a gene: 10. DNA of the CDR3: TGTGCCAGCAGTCCTCTTCAGGGGGCGGGGGGCTACACCTTC. This gives the protein CASSPLQGAGGYTF.

This clonotype was seen many times. V is TRBV24-1 and J is TRBJ1-1; D not certain. The ends were cut back, 1 base at V and 1 base at J, with 3 bases in the middle. The CDR3 length is 13 residues. Per the germline V gene, CDR1 is KGHDR and CDR2 is SFDVKD. The CDR3 protein is CATSDFKNTEAFF. The DNA of the CDR3 is TGTGCCACCAGTGATTTTAAGAACACTGAAGCTTTCTTT.

Note on this clonotype: Just one base apart from a much larger clone, this may be a read error. V and J are TRBV6-2 or TRBV6-3 and TRBJ1-1, with 7 bases lining up with TRBD1. The CDR3 totals 16 residues. Looked up from germline, CDR1 is MNHEY and CDR2 is SVGEGT. The CDR3 DNA sequence: TGTGCCGGCAGTTACGGGGCAGGGGGACCAAACACTGAAGCTTTCTTT. This codes for CAGSYGAGGPNTEAFF.

Remarks on this clonotype: A read error may be the cause here, since a much bigger clone is one base away. V gene TRBV6-2 or TRBV6-3 combines with J gene TRBJ2-7, with 14 positions matching TRBD2. Germline V gene lookup returns CDR1 MNHEY and CDR2 SVGEGT. The CDR3 is 14 residues long. Losses at the gene ends were 10 bases for V and 3 bases for J; bases not matched to a gene: 5. The CDR3 region is CANSGLAGGYEQYV. CDR3 nucleotides: TGTGCCAACAGCGGACTAGCGGGAGGCTACGAGCAGTACGTC.

This clonotype was found many times. This sequence joins TRBV20-1 and TRBJ2-3, with TRBD2 as a possible D gene (7 bases). Germline loops: CDR1 DFQATT, CDR2 SNEGSKA (reference sequence). V lost 8 bases and J lost 4, with 19 bases in between. The CDR3 has 14 residues. The DNA for the CDR3 is TGCAGTACTCGGGGGCAGGGGAGGGCAGATACGCAGTATTTT. Protein sequence: CSTRGQGRADTQYF.

V and J are TRBV5-1 and TRBJ2-5, with D perhaps TRBD1 or TRBD2 (5 bases each). Trimming pared 4 bases from V and 5 bases from J, leaving 12 bases between. The CDR3 runs 13 residues. The germline gives CDR1 SGHRS, CDR2 YFSETQ. CDR3 region: CASSVNRRETQYF. DNA for the CDR3: TGCGCCAGCAGCGTCAACAGGAGGGAGACCCAGTACTTC.

This clonotype was detected many times. The chain is built from TRBV6-1 and TRBJ2-3; D gene ambiguous. The germline V gene encodes CDR1 MNHNS and CDR2 SASEGT. The V gene lost 6 bases and the J gene lost 6 bases, with 10 bases spanning the gap. The CDR3 is 12 residues long. The CDR3 loop reads CASRGSDDTQYF. The DNA for the CDR3 is TGTGCCAGCAGGGGATCAGATGATACGCAGTATTTT.